Below are 23 T cell receptor beta chains sequenced from a single sample in a study of metastatic and nonmetastatic thyroid tumors. Ahead of thyroid surgery, no patient had received treatment of any kind. TCRdb reprocessed the PCR reads using MiXCR. The sample lists some 30,000 clones; 25% to 35% were seen once. The sequenced sample consisted of blood. All receptors derive from a female donor with papillary thyroid cancer or a benign thyroid nodule (not recorded which). Some clones in this sample may be carry-over from other donors' samples.

This clone was seen repeatedly, ten times or more. The J gene is TRBJ1-1, the V gene TRBV18; tentatively, D is TRBD1 (5 bases). The CDR3 has 16 amino acids. CDR1 is KGHSH and CDR2 is LQKENI in the germline V gene. V was shortened by 3 bases and J by 7 bases, with 21 bases between the two germline ends. The CDR3 coding sequence is TGTGCCAGCTCACCCAGCAGGGCGGGAGCCGGGGGTGAAGCTTTCTTT. Its translation is CASSPSRAGAGGEAFF.

This clone was detected a few times. The chain uses TRBV6-1 and TRBJ2-5, with a possible D match to TRBD1 (6 bases). The CDR3 runs to 13 residues. In germline, CDR1 is MNHNS, CDR2 SASEGT. Trimming pared 7 bases from V and 5 bases from J, leaving 14 bases between. CDR3 sequence: CASKRTVGETQYF. The CDR3, as DNA: TGTGCCAGCAAAAGGACAGTCGGGGAGACCCAGTACTTC.

This sequence joins TRBV12-3 or TRBV12-4 and TRBJ1-1; 9 nucleotides line up with TRBD1. The CDR3 spans 15 residues. After removal of 5 bases from V and 5 bases from J, the junction contained 9 bases not matched to a gene. The CDR3 protein is CASSKRTGVDTEAFF. The CDR3 DNA follows: TGTGCCAGCAGTAAAAGGACAGGGGTGGATACTGAAGCTTTCTTT.

This clone came up many times. The V gene is TRBV6-4, the J gene TRBJ2-7; 11 nucleotides align to TRBD1. The CDR3 sequence is 15 residues long. The trim removed 5 bases at V and 4 bases at J, leaving 7 bases unmatched. CDR1 is MRHNA, CDR2 SNTAGT, per germline. CDR3 sequence: CASSCRDRGLYEQYF. The CDR3 region has the DNA TGTGCCAGCAGTTGTAGGGACAGGGGGTTGTACGAGCAGTACTTC.

This clone is classed as medium-sized. The rearrangement links TRBV28 to TRBJ2-7, with 8 positions matching TRBD1. The V and J ends lost 7 bases and 12 bases, in that order; junction bases with no gene match: 8. The CDR3 length is 11 residues. Germline V gives CDR1 MDHEN, CDR2 SYDVKM. CDR3 sequence: CASTGQGLMYF. The CDR3 nucleotides read TGTGCCAGCACCGGACAGGGCCTCATGTACTTC. Based on the CDR3 plus reference TRBV28 and TRBJ2-7, the full variable domain is DVKVTQSSRYLVKRTGEKVFLECVQDMDHENMFWYRQDPGLGLRLIYFSYDVKMKEKGDIPEGYSVSREKKERFSLILESASTNQTSMYLCASTGQGLMYFGPGTRLTVT.

This clone was observed a few times. J is TRBJ1-1 and V is TRBV6-1, with TRBD1 identical over 7 bases. CDR3 length: 15 amino acids. J gave up 1 base and V 4 bases, and 6 bases lay outside the gene matches. Germline V gene sequence: CDR1 MNHNS, CDR2 SASEGT. CDR3 in DNA: TGTGCCAGCAGTGTAGGGACAGAGCCGAACACTGAAGCTTTCTTT. It codes for CASSVGTEPNTEAFF.

This clone came up a few times. The chain is built from TRBV20-1 and TRBJ2-1, with TRBD2 matching 9 bases. Unmatched junction bases numbered 9, after V lost 4 bases and J lost 8 bases. CDR3 length: 14 amino acids. Germline CDR1 DFQATT, CDR2 SNEGSKA (reference sequence). The CDR3 region is CSANGGGAFYEQFF. CDR3 nucleotide sequence: TGCAGTGCTAACGGCGGGGGGGCCTTTTATGAGCAGTTCTTC.

The chain combines TRBV5-5 with TRBJ2-7, with TRBD1 matching 8 bases. The germline V gene encodes CDR1 SGHKS and CDR2 YYEKEE (reference sequence). The J segment lost 2 bases and the V segment lost 2 bases, leaving 6 bases of the junction unmatched. The CDR3 contains 15 residues. The CDR3 DNA reads as TGTGCCAGCAGCTTTACAGGGGGGAGAGCCTACGAGCAGTACTTC. Its protein product is CASSFTGGRAYEQYF.

The rearrangement joins TRBV25-1 to TRBJ1-2, with D uncertain. The ends were cut back, 4 bases at V and 0 bases at J, with 6 bases in the middle. CDR1 and CDR2 (germline): MGHDK, SYGVNS. The CDR3 totals 13 residues. The CDR3 bases are TGTGCCAGCAGTGTAGGGACTAACTATGGCTACACCTTC. Translating gives CASSVGTNYGYTF.

In its sample, this clone was seen many times. The chain links TRBV10-3 to TRBJ2-2; TRBD2 agrees at 11 bases. The V and J ends lost 10 bases and 7 bases, in that order; junction bases with no gene match: 5. Germline values: CDR1 ENHRY, CDR2 SYGVKD. The CDR3 extends over 13 amino acids. The DNA of the CDR3 is TGTGCCAACACCGGGACTAGCGGCGGGGAGCTGTTTTTT. Amino acids: CANTGTSGGELFF.

In this sample, this clone turned up many times. The V call is TRBV7-3, the J call TRBJ2-2, with TRBD1 matching over 7 bases. V lost 1 base, J lost 6 bases, and 5 bases stayed unmatched. Per the germline V gene, CDR1 is SGHTA and CDR2 is FQGTGA. The CDR3 is 15 amino acids. CDR3 DNA: TGTGCCAGCAGCTTAAAAGGGGGCTTCGCCGGGGAGCTGTTTTTT. Amino acid sequence: CASSLKGGFAGELFF.

At least ten counts were recorded for this clone. This rearrangement joins TRBV3-1 to TRBJ2-1, with a tentative D call TRBD2 (5 bases). V dropped 3 bases and J dropped 5 bases, with 11 bases sitting between them. CDR3 length: 14 residues. CDR1 is LGHDT and CDR2 is YNNKEL in the germline V gene (reference sequence). As DNA, the CDR3 is TGTGCCAGCAGCCAGTCCGAGGGAGACAATGAGCAGTTCTTC. It specifies CASSQSEGDNEQFF.

This clone was seen a handful of times. DNA for the CDR3: TGTGCCAGTAGTAGTCTAGCGGGTGGGAATGAGCAGTTCTTC. It yields the protein CASSSLAGGNEQFF. This chain links TRBV19 with TRBJ2-1; TRBD2 matches at 8 bases. The CDR3 is made up of 14 amino acids. The germline CDR1 and CDR2 sequences are LNHDA and SQIVND (reference sequence). The trim removed 4 bases at V and 7 bases at J, leaving 6 bases unmatched.

This clone appeared many times. The chain couples TRBV27 to TRBJ2-3; D is unresolved. V was trimmed by 2 bases and J by 2 bases, leaving 11 bases between them. CDR1 is MNHEY, CDR2 SMNVEV, per germline (reference sequence). The CDR3 runs to 15 residues. The CDR3 nucleotides read TGTGCCAGCAGTTTAGTCGCCGCGTACACAGATACGCAGTATTTT. Its protein is CASSLVAAYTDTQYF.

Points on this clone: Sequence at one end of the junction differs from germline and may be a read error. The rearrangement joins TRBV11-3 to TRBJ2-3; D may be TRBD2 (5 bases). The CDR3 covers 14 residues. Per germline, CDR1 SGHNT and CDR2 YENEEA. For the CDR3, the DNA is TGTGCCGGCAGCGGTCCCCATAGCACAGATACGCAGTATTTT. It translates to CAGSGPHSTDTQYF.

This clone showed up many times. The chain recombines TRBV30 with TRBJ2-7, with D possibly matching TRBD2 (6 bases). Germline V gene sequence: CDR1 GTSNPN, CDR2 SVGIG (reference sequence). Trimming cost V 1 base and J 7 bases, with 17 bases left between them. The CDR3 length is 14 residues. The CDR3 DNA reads as TGTGCCTGGAGTGGGGGGGTCCTCCCATTGGAGCAGTACTTC. It specifies CAWSGGVLPLEQYF.

In this sample, this clone turned up a few times. The chain joins TRBV9 to TRBJ2-1; tentative D call: TRBD1 (5 bases). This CDR3 comprises 12 residues. The germline V gene encodes CDR1 SGDLS and CDR2 YYNGEE. V was clipped by 2 bases and J by 8 bases, with 8 bases between them. The CDR3 DNA reads as TGTGCCAGCAGCGTTTGGGGCCATGAGCAGTTCTTC. It specifies CASSVWGHEQFF.

Sample share makes this clone medium-sized. The chain joins TRBV12-3 or TRBV12-4 to TRBJ1-6; weak D call: TRBD1 (5 bases). This CDR3 is 12 amino acids long. Trimming took 3 bases from V and 16 from J, leaving 13 bases between them. CDR3 DNA sequence: TGTGCCAGCAGTTTCTCGGGACCCCCTCTCCACTTT. It translates to CASSFSGPPLHF.

V is TRBV24-1 and J is TRBJ2-5; TRBD2 agrees at 8 bases. The CDR3 extends over 16 amino acids. The V segment lost 2 bases and the J segment 5 bases; nucleotides outside the gene matches: 9. From germline, CDR1 is KGHDR and CDR2 SFDVKD. CDR3 in amino acids: CATSDSSGTSVETQYF. For the CDR3, the DNA is TGTGCCACCAGTGATTCATCCGGGACTAGTGTGGAGACCCAGTACTTC.

This clone came up a few times. This chain links TRBV6-1 with TRBJ1-5; TRBD1 matches 9 bases. Losses at the gene ends were 7 bases for V and 3 bases for J; bases not matched to a gene: 7. Germline V CDR1 and CDR2: MNHNS, SASEGT. The CDR3 extends over 15 amino acids. CDR3 sequence (DNA): TGTGCCAGCACCTCAGACAGGGGGAACAATCAGCCCCAGCATTTT. Translated, it gives CASTSDRGNNQPQHF.

Many counts were recorded for this clone. V is TRBV18 and J is TRBJ2-2, with D possibly TRBD1 on 7 matching bases. This CDR3 contains 16 residues. With 3 bases removed from V and 5 bases from J, the gap between germline ends came to 16 bases. Germline assignment: CDR1 KGHSH and CDR2 LQKENI. The CDR3 DNA is TGTGCCAGCTCACCCCGGGCCGGGGGACAGACCGGGGAGCTGTTTTTT. Encoded protein: CASSPRAGGQTGELFF.

The table lists this clone with a count of one. The chain employs TRBV7-2 and TRBJ1-2; 10 nucleotides match TRBD1. V shed 6 bases and J 7 bases; nucleotides not matched to a gene: 8. The CDR3 covers 14 residues. The germline V gene encodes CDR1 SGHTA and CDR2 FQGNSA. The CDR3 coding sequence is TGTGCCAGCAGGAGCGGGACAGGGGTTCGTGGCTACACCTTC. The encoded protein is CASRSGTGVRGYTF.

This clone was found many times. The chain recombines TRBV5-5 with TRBJ2-5; TRBD2 might be the D (5 bases). In germline, CDR1 is SGHKS, CDR2 YYEKEE (reference sequence). V was trimmed by 3 bases and J by 5 bases, leaving 17 bases between them. The CDR3 is 15 residues long. Written as DNA, the CDR3 is TGTGCCAGCAGCTGGGGAGCAAGCCGCGGGGAGACCCAGTACTTC. This gives the protein CASSWGASRGETQYF.